The 10 T cell receptor beta chains reported below all come from one sample, sequenced in a study of regulatory T cells in long-lasting Graves disease. The time point here: newly diagnosed GD, antithyroid drugs for less than 3 months. PBMCs provided the RNA from which the TCR library was made. Researchers made TCR beta libraries by using iRepertoire HTBI primers and running Arm-PCR on CDR3 regions. TCRdb reprocessed the multiplex PCR reads via MiXCR and lists one record per CDR3 protein. The data show 450,000 to 700,000 distinct CDR3 sequences, approximately 12% seen once. The same sample was also studied in work on T cells in Graves' hyperthyroidism and ophthalmopathy.

The source was peripheral blood mononuclear cells (PBMCs), collected at new diagnosis, from a patient treated with antithyroid drugs. These receptor sequences come from a man aged 25-45 years with Graves disease.

Details on this clonotype: Given a much more abundant clone one base away, this may be a read error. The chain has TRBV15 and TRBJ2-2, with a possible D match to TRBD1 (6 bases). V lost 0 bases, J lost 6 bases, and 11 bases lay in between. Germline CDR1 and CDR2: LNHNV and YYDKDF (reference sequence). The CDR3 consists of 15 residues. This CDR3 reads CATSRDPGQAGELFF. The CDR3 DNA sequence: TGTGCCACCAGCAGAGATCCGGGACAAGCCGGGGAGCTGTTTTTT.

For this clonotype: Since a much larger clone is just one base distant, this may be a read error. The chain links TRBV20-1 to TRBJ2-1, with 10 positions matching TRBD2. J was trimmed by 7 bases and V by 3 bases; bases with no gene match: 9. Germline loops: CDR1 DFQATT, CDR2 SNEGSKA (reference sequence). There are 15 residues in the CDR3. CDR3 nucleotides: TGCAGTGCTAGGCCTAGCGGGGGTTGGACAAATGAGCAGTTCTTC. Protein product: CSARPSGGWTNEQFF.

CDR3 bases: TGTGCCAGCAGCCAAGTACCGGGACTCCAAGAGACCCAGTACTTC. It translates to CASSQVPGLQETQYF. The V call is TRBV3-1, the J call TRBJ2-5, with a weak D call TRBD2 (6 bases). Germline CDR1 is LGHDT and CDR2 is YNNKEL (reference sequence). Trimming took 1 base from V and 1 from J, leaving 10 bases between them. There are 15 residues in the CDR3.

In this sample, this clonotype turned up many times. The chain carries TRBV12-3 or TRBV12-4 and TRBJ1-2, with 8 bases aligning to TRBD1. CDR3 length equals 14 residues. The V gene end was trimmed by 6 bases and the J gene end by 4 bases; junction bases not matched to a gene: 7. The CDR3 DNA follows: TGTGCCAGCAGCCGACAGGGGAGAAGCTATGGCTACACCTTC. It yields the protein CASSRQGRSYGYTF.

This chain uses TRBV20-1 with TRBJ2-3; no clear D gene. The V gene lost 0 bases and the J gene lost 2 bases, with 15 bases spanning the gap. The CDR3 runs 16 residues. Per the germline V gene, CDR1 is DFQATT and CDR2 is SNEGSKA (reference sequence). CDR3 protein: CSARDDGLHVTDTQYF. CDR3 sequence (DNA): TGCAGTGCTAGAGACGACGGATTACATGTCACAGATACGCAGTATTTT.

This clonotype was recorded many times. This chain links TRBV5-1 with TRBJ2-1; TRBD2 matches 10 bases. The V segment lost 4 bases and the J segment 8 bases; nucleotides outside the gene matches: 6. CDR1 and CDR2 (germline): SGHRS, YFSETQ. This CDR3 is built from 14 residues. DNA of the CDR3: TGCGCCAGCAGCGTTTCTAGCGGGAGCCATGAGCAGTTCTTC. It codes for CASSVSSGSHEQFF.

This clonotype showed up many times. V and J are TRBV7-9 and TRBJ2-3; D is unresolved. CDR1 is SEHNR, CDR2 FQNEAQ, per germline (reference sequence). CDR3 length equals 15 residues. Trimming took off 1 base at V and 2 bases at J, with 10 bases between the two ends. CDR3 amino acids: CASSLGIQATDTQYF. DNA of the CDR3: TGTGCCAGCAGCTTAGGTATCCAAGCCACAGATACGCAGTATTTT.

This clonotype showed up many times. The V call is TRBV27, the J call TRBJ1-2, with 7 positions matching TRBD1. The CDR3 runs to 13 residues. The V gene end was trimmed by 6 bases and the J gene end by 4 bases; junction bases not matched to a gene: 5. The germline CDR1 and CDR2 sequences are MNHEY and SMNVEV (reference sequence). The DNA for the CDR3 is TGTGCCAGCAGGGACAGGACTCTCTATGGCTACACCTTC. Its protein product is CASRDRTLYGYTF.

This clonotype was counted at least ten times. The CDR3 DNA follows: TGTGCCAGCAGTTTAGCGCGACACTCCTACAATGAGCAGTTCTTC. As protein: CASSLARHSYNEQFF. This chain links TRBV12-3 or TRBV12-4 with TRBJ2-1; no reliable D call. This CDR3 has 15 residues. V was clipped by 0 bases and J by 0 bases, with 6 bases between them.

This clonotype was recorded at least ten times. The J gene is TRBJ1-2, the V gene TRBV2; 8 nucleotides line up with TRBD1. The junction had 3 bases not matched to a gene; V was cut back by 3 bases and J by 6 bases. This CDR3 has 13 residues. Germline loops: CDR1 SNHLY, CDR2 FYNNEI. The CDR3 sequence: CASSDRGLHGYTF. For the CDR3, the DNA is TGTGCCAGCAGTGACAGGGGGCTTCATGGCTACACCTTC.